Listed below are T cell receptor beta chains from one sample, sequenced in a study of blood T cells in healthy people across ages. In TCRdb, the 5' RACE reads were re-called with MiXCR into one record per CDR3 protein. This table has approximately 800,000 distinct CDR3 sequences, roughly 50% appearing once. Sequencing used blood. These receptors came from a man older than 75 in good health. Both conserved end residues are part of each CDR3. A D gene is named only where the DNA matches it firmly. Expanded clones get a size class; other rows say once, few or many, or leave the size out.

clone_size | cdr3_length | j_call | v_call | d_call | cdr3_nt | cdr3_aa
. | 15 | TRBJ2-2 | TRBV28 | TRBD2 | TGTGCCAGCAGTTTTAGCCTAGCGGGAGACGGGGAGCTGTTTTTT | CASSFSLAGDGELFF
. | 19 | TRBJ2-4 | TRBV2 | TRBD2 | TGTGCCAGCAGTGAGGAGGGACTAGCGGGAGTCGGGGCCAAAAACATTCAGTACTTC | CASSEEGLAGVGAKNIQYF
. | 15 | TRBJ1-4 | TRBV24-1 | TRBD1 | TGTGCCACCAGTGCCGGGACAGGGGGTGGTGAAAAACTGTTTTTT | CATSAGTGGGEKLFF
few | 16 | TRBJ1-2 | TRBV3-1 | TRBD1 | TGTGCCAGCAGCTCCCAAACAGGGGGCATTGCCTATGGCTACACCTTC | CASSSQTGGIAYGYTF
. | 14 | TRBJ2-7 | TRBV2 | TRBD2 | TGTGCCAGCACCCGGGACGGGGGGGACTACGAGCAGTACTTC | CASTRDGGDYEQYF
. | 11 | TRBJ2-3 | TRBV12-3/TRBV12-4 | . | TGTGCCAGCAGTTTCGTGGATACGCAGTATTTT | CASSFVDTQYF
few | 14 | TRBJ2-3 | TRBV5-1 | . | TGCGCCACTCGGAGGGAAACTAGCACAGATACGCAGTATTTT | CATRRETSTDTQYF
. | 15 | TRBJ2-7 | TRBV10-3 | TRBD1 | TGTGCCATCAGTGAGTCACAGGACAGGGGACACGAGCAGTACTTC | CAISESQDRGHEQYF
. | 14 | TRBJ1-6 | TRBV19 | TRBD1 | TGTGCCAGTAGTACCGGGACAGCAAATTCACCCCTCCACTTT | CASSTGTANSPLHF
. | 17 | TRBJ1-1 | TRBV12-3/TRBV12-4 | TRBD1 | TGTGCCAGCAGCAGTTCCGGGACAGAGAAGAAGAACACTGAAGCTTTCTTT | CASSSSGTEKKNTEAFF
. | 13 | TRBJ2-1 | TRBV5-1 | TRBD2 | TGCGCCAGCAGCTTGGAACTAGCGGGAGTCGGGTTCTTC | CASSLELAGVGFF
once | 15 | TRBJ2-4 | TRBV7-3 | . | TGTGCCAGCAGTTCCTCCGCGGGCGCCAAAAACATTCAGTACTTC | CASSSSAGAKNIQYF
. | 11 | TRBJ2-1 | TRBV7-9 | . | TGTGCCAGCGGGGGACCCAATGAGCAGTTCTTC | CASGGPNEQFF
. | 16 | TRBJ2-6 | TRBV7-2 | . | TGTGCCAGCAGGAAAACAGGGTACTCTGGGGCCAACGTCCTGACTTTC | CASRKTGYSGANVLTF
. | 15 | TRBJ2-7 | TRBV5-1 | . | TGCGCCAGCAGCTTGGGTCGGGGAGAGTCCTACGAGCAGTACTTC | CASSLGRGESYEQYF
. | 14 | TRBJ2-7 | TRBV7-2 | . | TGTGCCAGCAGCTTACGGGGGGCGGGGTACGAGCAGTACTTC | CASSLRGAGYEQYF
. | 15 | TRBJ2-7 | TRBV10-3 | TRBD2 | TGTGCCATCAGTGAGGCAGCTCTAGCGGACTACGAGCAGTACTTC | CAISEAALADYEQYF
. | 13 | TRBJ1-2 | TRBV12-3/TRBV12-4 | . | TGTGCCAGCAGGCGTACTGGGGTCTATGGCTACACCTTC | CASRRTGVYGYTF
. | 14 | TRBJ2-5 | TRBV7-6 | TRBD2 | TGTGCCAGCAGCTTAAGTCTAGCGGGAGGCAGGCAGTACTTC | CASSLSLAGGRQYF
. | 15 | TRBJ2-1 | TRBV9 | TRBD2 | TGTGCCAGCAGCCGCACTAGCGGGAGTCGCAATGAGCAGTTCTTC | CASSRTSGSRNEQFF
few | 15 | TRBJ2-7 | TRBV24-1 | . | TGTGCCACCAGTGAAGGGGACGGGTACTCCTACGAGCAGTACTTC | CATSEGDGYSYEQYF
. | 16 | TRBJ2-5 | TRBV15 | . | TGTGCCACCAGCAGAACTGGGACGGCCGGGCTTTTGGGGCAGTACTTC | CATSRTGTAGLLGQYF
. | 14 | TRBJ1-1 | TRBV28 | . | TGTGCCAGCAGAGCCCCAGGGGCAGCCACTGAAGCTTTCTTT | CASRAPGAATEAFF
. | 17 | TRBJ2-7 | TRBV20-1 | TRBD1 | TGCAGTGCTAGAGATTGGGCTCGGACAGGCGGCTCCTACGAGCAGTACTTC | CSARDWARTGGSYEQYF
. | 20 | TRBJ2-1 | TRBV5-5 | TRBD2 | TGTGCCAGCAGCTTGGATTGGCCGGGACTAGCGGGAGTGACATACAATGAGCAGTTCTTC | CASSLDWPGLAGVTYNEQFF
few | 11 | TRBJ2-5 | TRBV20-1 | . | TGCAGTGCCAAAAAGGGAGAGACCCAGTACTTC | CSAKKGETQYF
few | 13 | TRBJ2-1 | TRBV29-1 | TRBD1 | TGCAGCGTTGCAGGGGGAATTCACGCTGAGCAGTTCTTC | CSVAGGIHAEQFF